This T cell receptor beta chain originates from a study of OX40 agonist ivuxolimab in advanced cancers. Study-wide context: The costimulatory receptor OX40 (CD134) was targeted by ivuxolimab, a fully human IgG2 agonistic monoclonal antibody. Peripheral TCRbeta sequencing was intended to test whether TCR sequence diversity was altered and clonal T-cell expansion was caused by ivuxolimab. In the dose-escalation cohort, 70% to 85% of patients were male, and the mean age was roughly 60 years, with a range of about 20 to 90. The paper covers the monotherapy dose-escalation part of the phase I ivuxolimab trial, which included N ≈ 57 patients. Of the approximately 54 patients in dose escalation, approximately 20 had hepatocellular carcinoma, roughly 15 had melanoma, 9 had renal cell carcinoma and 9 had head and neck cancer. Patients were allowed to have had prior anti-PD-1, anti-PD-L1 or anti-CTLA-4 therapy, and approximately 40% of the dose-escalation patients had been treated with checkpoint inhibitors. Partial responses occurred in three dose-escalation patients: two with cutaneous melanoma and one with hepatocellular carcinoma. Intravenous ivuxolimab was administered to patients every 2 weeks at six dose levels: 0.01, 0.1, 0.3, 1.5, 3 and 10 mg/kg. Summary of the overall study and its limitations: Low levels of normalized T-cell clonal expansion were also shown by some nonresponding patients. After ivuxolimab, more expanded clones were found on average in CD8+ T cells than in CD4+ T cells. At doses from 0.1 to 3.0 mg/kg, clonal expansion was seen in both CD4+ and CD8+ blood T cells between baseline and week 6. Partial responders in the 0.1-3.0 mg/kg groups had among the lowest normalized peripheral clonal expansion, especially among CD8+ T cells. The antigen specificity of the peripheral T cells that underwent clonal expansion was not determined.

For sequencing of the TCRbeta CDR3 region, genomic DNA was extracted from the sorted cells. The immunoSEQ Assay was used to sequence the TCRbeta CDR3 regions. TCRdb took this table from immuneACCESS and kept in-frame rearrangements with V and J called. Such tables lack part of the clones; where checked against another copy, unresolved V genes explain under half of the gap, and the rest is unexplained. This sample has some 80,000 clones in its table, and roughly 86% of those were observed once. The ten largest account for around 7% of the sample. Germline trimming amounts to 2 bases on V and 5 bases on J, with 10 as the count of junction bases outside the gene matches. Based on the germline V gene, the CDR1 and CDR2 sequences are SGHTA and FQGTGA. The CDR3 sequence holds 18 residues, the cysteine and phenylalanine included. Of all the DNA, just the CDR3 is kept, 54 bases in frame from base 1. Remarks on this clone: The antigen it binds to is not known. The sample holds no much larger clone one base away, and base qualities are not on file.

The trial excluded patients who had a history of autoimmune disease or who were on systemic immunosuppression. Peripheral blood for TCR sequencing was collected from all dose cohorts at baseline, on cycle 4 day 1, and on cycle 7 day 1. Samples were obtained from an open-label, multicenter, first-in-human phase I dose-escalation trial of ivuxolimab. Adults with locally advanced or metastatic melanoma, renal cell carcinoma, hepatocellular carcinoma or head and neck squamous cell carcinoma were enrolled in the trial. Before TCR sequencing, CD4+ T cells and CD8+ T cells were sorted from peripheral blood as separate populations.

The sample here was CD4+ or CD8+ T cells sorted from blood, taken in a trial of the OX40 agonist ivuxolimab. Recombination joined TRBV7-3 with TRBJ2-3; TRBD2 fits 13 bases in the junction. The origin of this receptor is an adult with an advanced solid tumor such as melanoma, head and neck, liver or kidney cancer. The nucleotides read TGTGCCAGCAGCTTACAGCCCGGACTAGCGGGGGATCGAGATACGCAGTATTTT. Its translation reads: CASSLQPGLAGDRDTQYF. The CDR3 plus the reference TRBV7-3 and TRBJ2-3 genes for the other parts give the full variable domain: GAGVSQTPSNKVTEKGKYVELRCDPISGHTALYWYRQSLGQGPEFLIYFQGTGAADDSGLPNDRFFAVRPEGSVSTLKIQRTERGDSAVYLCASSLQPGLAGDRDTQYFGPGTRLTVL.